The 25 T cell receptor beta chains listed next were all sequenced from one sample in a study of response to subunit inactivated influenza vaccine. TCRdb used MiXCR to reprocess the RT-PCR reads, holding one entry per CDR3 protein. Of roughly 500,000 distinct CDR3 sequences in the sample, 16% are singletons; the top ten hold less than 4%. The sample consisted of CD4+ T cells sorted from PBMCs, taken 23 months after vaccination. These receptors originate from a man between 50 and 70 years old who received an inactivated influenza vaccine.

This clonotype was seen at least ten times. The rearrangement uses TRBV12-3 or TRBV12-4 and TRBJ2-1; a possible D gene is TRBD2 (5 bases). Trimming stripped 3 bases from V and 6 bases from J, with 9 bases between. CDR3 length: 13 residues. The chain's CDR3 is CASSLRVPNEQFF. In DNA form, the CDR3 reads TGTGCCAGCAGTTTGAGGGTACCCAATGAGCAGTTCTTC.

V and J are TRBV12-3 or TRBV12-4 and TRBJ2-1; D uncertain. Trimming took 6 bases from V and 2 from J, leaving 5 bases between them. The CDR3 has 12 residues. For the CDR3, the DNA is TGTGCCAGCAGCCATACCTACAATGAGCAGTTCTTC. Its translation is CASSHTYNEQFF.

The chain carries TRBV28 and TRBJ2-7; possibly TRBD1 or TRBD2 for D (5 bases each). Germline V CDR1 and CDR2: MDHEN, SYDVKM. The CDR3 sequence is 15 residues long. The ends were cut back, 6 bases at V and 6 bases at J, with 21 bases in the middle. The CDR3 DNA reads as TGTGCCAGCAGGTGGGCGGCTTGGAGGACAAGCGAGCAGTACTTC. Encoded protein: CASRWAAWRTSEQYF.

This clonotype was observed many times. The gene calls are TRBV3-1 and TRBJ2-7; 7 nucleotides line up with TRBD1. The CDR3 sequence is 15 residues long. Germline CDR1 is LGHDT and CDR2 is YNNKEL (reference sequence). The junction had 7 bases not matched to a gene; V was cut back by 1 base and J by 4 bases. CDR3 sequence: CASSQGQGLRYEQYF. DNA for the CDR3: TGTGCCAGCAGCCAAGGACAGGGATTACGGTACGAGCAGTACTTC.

V gene TRBV10-3 combines with J gene TRBJ2-3; no clear D. CDR3 length: 13 amino acids. Germline CDR1 ENHRY, CDR2 SYGVKD. Trimming stripped 0 bases from V and 2 bases from J, with 3 bases between. The CDR3 reads CAISESNTDTQYF. CDR3 nucleotides: TGTGCCATCAGTGAGTCAAACACAGATACGCAGTATTTT.

The chain employs TRBV20-1 and TRBJ1-2, with 7 bases lining up with TRBD1. Germline trimming cut 1 base from V and 8 bases from J; bases unmatched to any gene: 4. Germline V lookup: CDR1 DFQATT, CDR2 SNEGSKA (reference sequence). There are 12 residues in the CDR3. In DNA, the CDR3 is TGCAGTGCTAGAGGGGACAGCCGGGGCTACACCTTC. It is translated as CSARGDSRGYTF.

The J gene is TRBJ2-2, the V gene TRBV4-1; 10 positions match TRBD1. The length of the CDR3 is 17 residues. The V gene end was trimmed by 5 bases and the J gene end by 7 bases; junction bases not matched to a gene: 13. The germline V gene has CDR1 MGHRA and CDR2 YSYEKL. CDR3 coding DNA: TGCGCCAGCAGCTCCGCCGGGACAGGGGAAGCCATCGGGGAGCTGTTTTTT. This translates into CASSSAGTGEAIGELFF.

This clonotype was observed many times. V usage is TRBV5-1 and J usage is TRBJ2-2; D is perhaps TRBD1 or TRBD2 (5 bases each). The CDR3 runs 16 residues. V lost 4 bases and J 4 bases, leaving 17 bases between the germline ends. CDR1 and CDR2 from the germline V gene are SGHRS and YFSETQ. CDR3 residues: CASSEGPLRGTGELFF. The CDR3 nucleotides are TGCGCCAGCAGCGAGGGCCCGCTGAGGGGCACCGGGGAGCTGTTTTTT.

The V and J genes are TRBV27 and TRBJ1-1; D perhaps matches TRBD1 (5 bases). Per the germline V gene, CDR1 is MNHEY and CDR2 is SMNVEV (reference sequence). V lost 1 base and J lost 5, with 11 bases in between. The length of the CDR3 is 14 residues. CDR3 sequence (DNA): TGTGCCAGCAGTTTATACGCAGGGAGAACTGAAGCTTTCTTT. Protein: CASSLYAGRTEAFF.

The chain combines TRBV2 with TRBJ2-7; perhaps D is TRBD1 or TRBD2 (5 bases each). This CDR3 is built from 16 residues. Per the germline V gene, CDR1 is SNHLY and CDR2 is FYNNEI. The germline V and J ends were trimmed by 6 bases and 2 bases, with 20 bases remaining between them. The CDR3 region has the DNA TGTGCCAGCAGGTCTGCAGGGACCAAAGGCACCTACGAGCAGTACTTC. Amino acids: CASRSAGTKGTYEQYF.

This rearrangement joins TRBV2 to TRBJ2-7, with D possibly TRBD2 on 6 matching bases. Deletions cut 3 bases from V and 6 bases from J, with 12 bases between. CDR3 size: 13 residues. Germline V CDR1 and CDR2: SNHLY, FYNNEI. CDR3 protein: CASSEGLALEQYF. CDR3 nucleotide sequence: TGTGCCAGCAGTGAGGGACTTGCCCTCGAGCAGTACTTC.

The chain combines TRBV9 with TRBJ2-1; D unresolved. The CDR3 extends over 16 amino acids. CDR1 SGDLS and CDR2 YYNGEE come from the germline V gene. Deletions cut 0 bases from V and 0 bases from J, with 10 bases between. For the CDR3, the DNA is TGTGCCAGCAGCGTAGATGACGGAAGCTCCTACAATGAGCAGTTCTTC. Residues: CASSVDDGSSYNEQFF.

The V call is TRBV10-3, the J call TRBJ2-5; D ambiguous. This CDR3 is built from 14 residues. The ends were cut back, 10 bases at V and 0 bases at J, with 15 bases in the middle. Germline-derived CDR1 and CDR2 are ENHRY and SYGVKD. CDR3 nucleotide sequence: TGTGCCAGCCGGCTCGGACCGAACCAAGAGACCCAGTACTTC. This translates into CASRLGPNQETQYF.

As for this clonotype: The junction departs from germline at one end; a sequencing error may be responsible. This chain links TRBV12-3 or TRBV12-4 with TRBJ1-2; D possibly corresponds to TRBD1 (5 bases). CDR3 length equals 16 residues. This chain's CDR3 is CASRLGVGRSYYGYTF. The CDR3 DNA follows: TGTGCCAGCAGGTTAGGGGTGGGTCGGTCTTACTATGGCTACACCTTC.

V is TRBV27 and J is TRBJ2-4, with 11 nucleotides matching TRBD1. Germline CDR1 is MNHEY and CDR2 is SMNVEV (reference sequence). This CDR3 contains 15 residues. Trimming took 10 bases from V and 3 from J; bases not matched to a gene: 8. The CDR3 spells CATSSGTGGKNIQYF. CDR3 nucleotide sequence: TGTGCCACCAGCTCCGGGACAGGGGGCAAAAACATTCAGTACTTC.

The chain uses TRBV28 and TRBJ2-5; 13 bases align to TRBD2. V shed 4 bases and J 1 base; nucleotides not matched to a gene: 9. The germline CDR1 and CDR2 sequences are MDHEN and SYDVKM. CDR3 length: 18 amino acids. The CDR3 region is CASSSWTSGSTSQETQYF. The CDR3 coding sequence is TGTGCCAGCAGTTCCTGGACTAGCGGGAGCACCAGCCAAGAGACCCAGTACTTC.

The chain uses TRBV6-2 or TRBV6-3 and TRBJ1-1, with TRBD1 as a possible D gene (5 bases). This CDR3 comprises 14 residues. Deletions cut 6 bases from V and 2 bases from J, with 13 bases between. Looked up from germline, CDR1 is MNHEY and CDR2 is SVGEGT. CDR3 in DNA: TGTGCCAGCAGGCTGGGGGTAGGCAACACTGAAGCTTTCTTT. This sequence encodes CASRLGVGNTEAFF.

This clonotype was picked up many times. V is TRBV5-1 and J is TRBJ2-2, with D possibly being TRBD1 (6 bases). The CDR3 is made up of 15 amino acids. Germline V gene sequence: CDR1 SGHRS, CDR2 YFSETQ. Deletions cut 2 bases from V and 7 bases from J, with 15 bases between. This CDR3 reads CASSFRQGSVGELFF. The CDR3 DNA sequence: TGCGCCAGCAGCTTCCGCCAGGGGTCCGTCGGGGAGCTGTTTTTT.

The chain combines TRBV4-2 with TRBJ1-1; D remains unclear. CDR3 length: 15 residues. Germline-derived CDR1 and CDR2 are LGHNA and YNFKEQ. The V end was cut by 0 bases, the J end by 5 bases, with 13 bases between. CDR3 region: CASSQDQTWGTEAFF. DNA for the CDR3: TGTGCCAGCAGCCAAGATCAGACCTGGGGAACTGAAGCTTTCTTT.

This clonotype was seen repeatedly, ten times or more. The chain joins TRBV29-1 to TRBJ2-3; TRBD2 matches at 10 bases. The trim removed 8 bases at V and 5 bases at J, leaving 13 bases unmatched. The CDR3 is 15 residues long. CDR1 is SQVTM, CDR2 ANQGSEA, per germline. The CDR3 sequence: CSPYRPGLARDTQYF. CDR3 coding DNA: TGCAGCCCCTATCGGCCGGGACTAGCGAGAGATACGCAGTATTTT.

This clonotype was seen only a few times. CDR3 loop: CASSPKAGAPTDTQYF. The CDR3 bases are TGTGCCAGCAGCCCGAAAGCGGGGGCCCCCACAGATACGCAGTATTTT. The chain has TRBV3-1 and TRBJ2-3; TRBD2 matches at 8 bases. The CDR3 extends over 16 amino acids. Germline V CDR1 and CDR2: LGHDT, YNNKEL (reference sequence). Trimming took 4 bases from V and 2 from J; bases not matched to a gene: 8.

In its sample, this clonotype was seen a few times. The gene calls are TRBV10-3 and TRBJ2-1, with 11 bases that match TRBD2. This CDR3 has 14 amino acids. Germline trimming cut 10 bases from V and 4 bases from J; bases unmatched to any gene: 6. Germline lookup yields CDR1 ENHRY and CDR2 SYGVKD. This CDR3 is CATGTSGKYNEQFF. DNA for the CDR3: TGTGCCACCGGGACTAGCGGAAAATACAATGAGCAGTTCTTC.

The rearrangement links TRBV4-2 to TRBJ2-1; 9 bases are shared with TRBD2. This CDR3 spans 18 amino acids. The germline V gene has CDR1 LGHNA and CDR2 YNFKEQ. The J segment lost 1 base and the V segment lost 3 bases, leaving 10 bases of the junction unmatched. CDR3 nucleotide sequence: TGTGCCAGCAGCCAGGGTGCGGGAGGGCCAGGGTCCTACAATGAGCAGTTCTTC. As protein: CASSQGAGGPGSYNEQFF.

As DNA, the CDR3 is TGTGCCACCAGCAGAGTTGAAAAACTGTTTTTT. Encoded protein: CATSRVEKLFF. This chain links TRBV15 with TRBJ1-4; no definite D call. Trimming shortened V by 1 base and J by 7 bases, and 1 base separated the two germline ends. Looked up from germline, CDR1 is LNHNV and CDR2 is YYDKDF (reference sequence). The CDR3 is 11 amino acids.

This clonotype was seen at least ten times. CDR3 nucleotide sequence: TGTGCCACTAGCAGTAGCACAGATACGCAGTATTTT. It specifies CATSSSTDTQYF. This chain uses TRBV7-2 with TRBJ2-3, with D possibly being TRBD2 (5 bases). V was cut by 10 bases and J by 0 bases, with 8 bases left in between. The germline V gene encodes CDR1 SGHTA and CDR2 FQGNSA. This CDR3 comprises 12 residues.